This is a list of T cell receptor beta chains from one sample in a study of metastatic and nonmetastatic thyroid tumors. Using MiXCR, TCRdb re-called clones from the PCR reads. In the table there are 27,000 or so clones, around 17% of which are singletons. Input material: blood. All receptors derive from a male donor with papillary thyroid cancer or a benign thyroid nodule (not recorded which). Some clones in this sample may be carry-over from other donors' samples. Each CDR3 is given with its conserved first and last residue. Fields, in order: clone size, V gene, CDR3 protein. Size is stated for part of the rows, as once, few or many counts, or as a class when the clone is expanded.

medium-sized,TRBV27,CASRDFRTFSYTF
few,TRBV5-1,CASSPTDAQSSEQYF
many,TRBV18,CASSPPDQPQHF
-,TRBV5-4,CASISGQADTQYF
-,TRBV19,CASSWGLYSNQPQHF
-,TRBV19,CASSPAGVGSGYNEQFF
many,TRBV6-1,CASTSSGPEQFF
-,TRBV27,CASKTLIGTDTQYF
many,TRBV7-8,CASSLVGGAGNTIYF
many,TRBV7-9,CASSPLPGGAKNIQYF
few,TRBV7-2,CASSLSQGGNYVYTF
many,TRBV11-2,CASSLEFSTDTQYF
-,TRBV11-3,CASSLAVGRTNYGYTF
medium-sized,TRBV20-1,CSARDWGSSYNSPLHF
few,TRBV6-1,CASSEGTGGPYEQYF
medium-sized,TRBV28,CASSLSGDTRGNTIYF
few,TRBV6-2/TRBV6-3,CASTGQGRNTGELFF
few,TRBV6-1,CATTGTATYEQYF
many,TRBV3-1,CASSLSGGGSYNEQFF
many,TRBV9,CASSVGDSLASSGNTIYF
many,TRBV24-1,CATSDRRLAGRGDEQFF
-,TRBV7-2,CASSSSDRDLNQETQYF
medium-sized,TRBV28,CASKAGYEQYF
many,TRBV5-4,CASSSNSGQPQHF
many,TRBV2,CASSALQGRGGETQYF
-,TRBV6-1,CASSEFRNQPQHF
few,TRBV29-1,CSAVTGPYGYTF
many,TRBV10-3,CAINSDRNYGYTF
few,TRBV20-1,CSAMGRTSNEQFF
-,TRBV6-2/TRBV6-3,CASSRPADGPLHF
-,TRBV11-2,CASSLVLAGPNEQFF
many,TRBV29-1,CSVETSGSNEQFF
many,TRBV7-9,CASSQTAATYEQYF
many,TRBV7-3,CASGYGSGEQYF
many,TRBV15,CATSRVSQETQYF
few,TRBV6-5,CASSYSGTGGYEQYF
many,TRBV18,CASSPLSGEDTDTQYF
few,TRBV6-4,CASSGDWGEGEQFF
many,TRBV27,CASRPEREGSREQFF